Shown below are 22 T cell receptor beta chains from a single sample sequenced in a study of blood T cell repertoires in COVID-19 (dated by TCRdb to 2018 to 2020). Libraries were constructed by the immunoSEQ multiplex PCR assay. TCRdb took this table from immuneACCESS and kept in-frame rearrangements with V and J called. Such tables lack part of the clones; where checked against another copy, unresolved V genes explain under half of the gap, and the rest is unexplained. This sample is represented by about 41,000 clones; around 83% of them were singletons. The ten largest make up about 48% of the sample. The sample was peripheral blood. Receptor source: a woman of 80 years or more with acute or convalescent COVID-19.

V usage is TRBV7-2 and J usage is TRBJ1-1; D remains ambiguous. The CDR3 runs to 14 residues. Germline lookup yields CDR1 SGHTA and CDR2 FQGNSA. Trimming shortened V by 3 bases and J by 5 bases, and 13 bases separated the two germline ends. CDR3 DNA sequence: TGTGCCAGCAGCTTGTCGGCGGCGGGTACTGAAGCTTTCTTT. It encodes CASSLSAAGTEAFF.

As for this clone: At one of its ends the junction is not consistent with the germline gene, which may arise from a read error. This rearrangement joins TRBV3-1 (or the pseudogene TRBV3-2) to TRBJ1-1, with D tentatively TRBD1 (5 bases). The CDR3 runs to 12 residues. Germline V gives CDR1 LGHDT, CDR2 YNNKEL (reference sequence). The CDR3 spells CASSQEGRHLGF. In nucleotides, the CDR3 is TGTGCCAGCAGCCAAGAGGGGCGCCACCTTGGGTTT.

The V gene is TRBV2, the J gene TRBJ1-2; D is unclear. Germline V gene sequence: CDR1 SNHLY, CDR2 FYNNEI. The V gene lost 6 bases and the J gene lost 6 bases, with 17 bases spanning the gap. This CDR3 has 14 amino acids. CDR3 protein: CASSKRYSSDGYTF. Here the CDR3 DNA reads TGTGCCAGCAGCAAAAGATACAGTTCCGATGGCTACACCTTC.

This chain joins TRBV11-2 and TRBJ1-1; the D is unclear. CDR1 is SGHAT, CDR2 FQNNGV, per germline. Trimming cost V 0 bases and J 5 bases, with 7 bases left between them. The CDR3 covers 13 residues. The CDR3 spells CASSLDGLTEAFF. The DNA for the CDR3 is TGTGCCAGCAGCTTAGACGGTCTGACTGAAGCTTTCTTT.

The V gene is TRBV7-2, the J gene TRBJ1-5, with D unclear. The CDR3 consists of 12 residues. Trimming shortened V by 5 bases and J by 4 bases, and 6 bases separated the two germline ends. Germline CDR1 reads SGHTA; CDR2 reads FQGNSA. The CDR3 region is CASSVSNQPQHF. CDR3 DNA sequence: TGTGCCAGCAGCGTGAGTAATCAGCCCCAGCATTTT. Using reference TRBV7-2 and TRBJ1-5 for the parts outside the CDR3, the full variable domain is GAGVSQSPSNKVTEKGKDVELRCDPISGHTALYWYRQSLGQGLEFLIYFQGNSAPDKSGLPSDRFSAERTGGSVSTLTIQRTQQEDSAVYLCASSVSNQPQHFGDGTRLSIL.

This clone was seen just once. Written as DNA, the CDR3 is TGTGCCAGCAGTTACGCGGGCAATCAGCCCCAGCATTTT. This gives the protein CASSYAGNQPQHF. This chain uses TRBV6-2 or TRBV6-3 with TRBJ1-5; D ambiguous. V was trimmed by 2 bases and J by 2 bases, leaving 4 bases between them. CDR1 is MNHEY, CDR2 SVGEGT, per germline. This CDR3 comprises 13 residues.

V gene TRBV19 combines with J gene TRBJ1-1; D perhaps matches TRBD1 (6 bases). The germline V gene encodes CDR1 LNHDA and CDR2 SQIVND (reference sequence). V gave up 8 bases and J gave up 2 bases, with 12 bases separating them. The CDR3 has 13 amino acids. CDR3 protein: CASSGQLNTEAFF. In nucleotides, the CDR3 is TGTGCCAGTTCGGGACAACTTAACACTGAAGCTTTCTTT.

V gene TRBV2 combines with J gene TRBJ2-2; a possible D gene is TRBD2 (6 bases). V was clipped by 1 base and J by 9 bases, with 12 bases between them. Per germline, CDR1 SNHLY and CDR2 FYNNEI. CDR3 length equals 14 residues. CDR3 bases: TGTGCCAGCAGTGAAGGGCAGGGACTGCGGGAGCTGTTTTTT. Translation: CASSEGQGLRELFF.

This clone appeared many times. This chain joins TRBV5-1 and TRBJ2-3; 10 nucleotides match TRBD2. Losses at the gene ends were 2 bases for V and 3 bases for J; bases not matched to a gene: 3. CDR3 size: 15 residues. Germline V lookup: CDR1 SGHRS, CDR2 YFSETQ. CDR3 sequence (DNA): TGCGCCAGCAGCTTCTTTAGCGGGGGGACAGATACGCAGTATTTT. It specifies CASSFFSGGTDTQYF.

The rearrangement links TRBV6-1 to TRBJ1-5; a weak D match, TRBD1 (5 bases). Trimming removed 3 bases from V and 4 bases from J, with 10 bases in between. The CDR3 sequence is 14 residues long. Germline V CDR1 and CDR2: MNHNS, SASEGT. In DNA, the CDR3 is TGTGCCAGCAGTGAGTTACAGGCGAATCAGCCCCAGCATTTT. Its translation is CASSELQANQPQHF.

V and J are TRBV11-3 and TRBJ1-1; TRBD1 might be the D (6 bases). Germline CDR1 reads SGHNT; CDR2 reads YENEEA. Trimming cost V 5 bases and J 5 bases, with 15 bases left between them. The CDR3 is 14 residues long. The CDR3 bases are TGTGCCAGCAGCAGGGGGGGTGCACAGACTGAAGCTTTCTTT. Its translation: CASSRGGAQTEAFF.

The chain recombines TRBV12-3 or TRBV12-4 with TRBJ1-1; no reliable D call. V lost 5 bases, J lost 6 bases, and 10 bases lay in between. The CDR3 is 12 amino acids. In nucleotides, the CDR3 is TGTGCCAGCAGTCCCAGGTTACCTGAAGCTTTCTTT. Its protein product is CASSPRLPEAFF.

This clone was observed a handful of times. The chain employs TRBV7-8 and TRBJ1-1, with D perhaps matching TRBD1 (6 bases). Germline V CDR1 and CDR2: SGHVS, FQNEAQ. The CDR3 runs to 15 residues. With 1 base removed from V and 1 base from J, the gap between germline ends came to 10 bases. The CDR3 DNA is TGTGCCAGCAGCTTAGTCCGGACAGAGAACACTGAAGCTTTCTTT. Protein sequence: CASSLVRTENTEAFF. Looking up the rest from reference TRBV7-8 and TRBJ1-1 gives the full variable domain: GAGVSQSPRYKVAKRGQDVALRCDPISGHVSLFWYQQALGQGPEFLTYFQNEAQLDKSGLPSDRFFAERPEGSVSTLKIQRTQQEDSAVYLCASSLVRTENTEAFFGQGTRLTVV.

CDR3: CASSQGLSGSPLHF. The CDR3 DNA follows: TGTGCCAGCAGCCAAGGCCTCTCGGGGTCACCCCTCCACTTT. The chain recombines TRBV14 with TRBJ1-6; D call uncertain. Germline CDR1 reads SGHDN; CDR2 reads FVKESK. Trimming pared 1 base from V and 10 bases from J, leaving 11 bases between. This CDR3 region has 14 residues.

The V and J genes are TRBV15 and TRBJ2-5; D is unclear. With 0 bases removed from V and 4 bases from J, the gap between germline ends came to 12 bases. Germline V gene sequence: CDR1 LNHNV, CDR2 YYDKDF (reference sequence). CDR3 size: 15 residues. The CDR3 coding sequence is TGTGCCACCAGCAGAGATCGATTGGCCTTAGAGACCCAGTACTTC. Translation gives CATSRDRLALETQYF.

The chain is built from TRBV4-3 and TRBJ1-2; TRBD1 matches at 10 bases. Germline V gene sequence: CDR1 LGHNA, CDR2 YSLEER. The CDR3 has 14 residues. V lost 4 bases to trimming and J lost 7 bases; unmatched junction nucleotides: 6. The DNA of the CDR3 is TGCGCCAGCAGCCCCGACAGGGGGCCGAGTGGCTACACCTTC. Its protein product is CASSPDRGPSGYTF.

In its sample, this clone was seen once. The chain links TRBV7-9 to TRBJ1-2; no reliable D call. From germline, CDR1 is SEHNR and CDR2 FQNEAQ (reference sequence). CDR3 length equals 15 residues. The V end was cut by 6 bases, the J end by 2 bases, with 16 bases between. The chain's CDR3 is CASRAGTSGNYGYTF. Written as DNA, the CDR3 is TGTGCCAGCAGGGCGGGCACTTCGGGAAACTATGGCTACACCTTC. Combining the CDR3 with reference TRBV7-9 and TRBJ1-2 gives the whole variable domain DTGVSQNPRHKITKRGQNVTFRCDPISEHNRLYWYRQTLGQGPEFLTYFQNEAQLEKSRLLSDRFSAERPKGSFSTLEIQRTEQGDSAMYLCASRAGTSGNYGYTFGSGTRLTVV.

The chain employs TRBV7-2 and TRBJ1-6; tentatively, D is TRBD1 (6 bases). This CDR3 contains 13 residues. Germline V gene data show CDR1 as SGHTA and CDR2 as FQGNSA. Trimming took off 3 bases at V and 8 bases at J, with 8 bases between the two ends. Written as DNA, the CDR3 is TGTGCCAGCAGCTTTTACAGGGATTCACCCCTCCACTTT. It yields the protein CASSFYRDSPLHF.

The sample holds a few counts of this clone. The chain couples TRBV5-1 to TRBJ1-6; D is unresolved. In germline, CDR1 is SGHRS, CDR2 YFSETQ. The CDR3 runs to 13 residues. Trimming removed 0 bases from V and 9 bases from J, with 7 bases in between. CDR3 nucleotide sequence: TGCGCCAGCAGCTTGGGAGCGGGTTCACCCCTCCACTTT. This codes for CASSLGAGSPLHF.

The V call is TRBV7-6, the J call TRBJ2-5, with TRBD2 matching over 12 bases. V lost 4 bases, J lost 2 bases, and 2 bases stayed unmatched. Germline CDR1 and CDR2: SGHVS and FNYEAQ. The CDR3 extends over 15 amino acids. DNA of the CDR3: TGTGCCAGCAGCTCCGGACTAGCGGGGCAAGAGACCCAGTACTTC. As protein: CASSSGLAGQETQYF.

The chain recombines TRBV6-1 with TRBJ1-5, with a tentative D call TRBD1 (5 bases). Germline V gene data show CDR1 as MNHNS and CDR2 as SASEGT. The CDR3 runs 16 residues. Trimming removed 2 bases at V and 3 bases at J, with 14 bases between. The CDR3 is CASSEMGTGVNQPQHF. The CDR3 coding sequence is TGTGCCAGCAGTGAAATGGGTACAGGCGTCAATCAGCCCCAGCATTTT.

The chain joins TRBV9 to TRBJ2-7, with D possibly being TRBD1 (9 bases). Germline CDR1 and CDR2: SGDLS and YYNGEE. Trimming removed 3 bases at V and 3 bases at J, with 19 bases between. The length of the CDR3 is 16 residues. This CDR3 reads CASSAAGGQGYYEQYF. DNA of the CDR3: TGTGCCAGCAGCGCGGCGGGGGGACAGGGATACTACGAGCAGTACTTC.